Shown below are 5 T cell receptor beta chains from a single sample sequenced in a study of T cell responses to AZD1222 COVID-19 vaccine. Generated by immunoSEQ multiplex PCR, the TCRdb table keeps only in-frame clones and is missing some. The sample lists about 150,000 clones, about 91% occurring once. The sample was peripheral blood, taken on day 0 of AZD1222 vaccination. The receptors stem from an adult in good health.

The gene calls are TRBV28 and TRBJ1-4; 7 nucleotides agree with TRBD1. This CDR3 comprises 15 residues. Trimming took 2 bases from V and 7 from J; bases not matched to a gene: 7. The germline V gene encodes CDR1 MDHEN and CDR2 SYDVKM. CDR3 protein: CASSLGNRGLEKLFF. DNA for the CDR3: TGTGCCAGCAGTTTAGGAAACAGGGGACTTGAAAAACTGTTTTTT.

This chain links TRBV16 with TRBJ2-1, with unresolved D. CDR1 KGHSY and CDR2 FQNENV come from the germline V gene. Trimming left V 2 bases short and J 3 bases short, with 8 bases between. The CDR3 runs 14 residues. In nucleotides, the CDR3 is TGTGCCAGCAGCCAAGGGCCGAACTACAATGAGCAGTTCTTC. Translation gives CASSQGPNYNEQFF.

The chain recombines TRBV19 with TRBJ1-2; 7 bases map to TRBD1. Germline values: CDR1 LNHDA, CDR2 SQIVND (reference sequence). The V and J ends lost 4 bases and 4 bases, in that order; junction bases with no gene match: 9. The CDR3 is 15 residues long. CDR3: CASSSPLRGIYGYTF. The CDR3 DNA sequence: TGTGCCAGTAGTAGCCCCCTCAGGGGGATCTATGGCTACACCTTC. Supplemented by reference TRBV19 and TRBJ1-2, the full variable domain reads DGGITQSPKYLFRKEGQNVTLSCEQNLNHDAMYWYRQDPGQGLRLIYYSQIVNDFQKGDIAEGYSVSREKKESFPLTVTSAQKNPTAFYLCASSSPLRGIYGYTFGSGTRLTVV.

V is TRBV12-3 or TRBV12-4 and J is TRBJ1-4; D is unresolved. Trimming cost V 2 bases and J 3 bases, with 4 bases left between them. CDR3 length: 13 amino acids. CDR3 in amino acids: CASSLRANEKLFF. CDR3 bases: TGTGCCAGCAGTTTAAGAGCTAATGAAAAACTGTTTTTT.

The chain couples TRBV6-5 to TRBJ2-2, with D perhaps TRBD1 (6 bases). Germline V CDR1 and CDR2: MNHEY, SVGAGI. V gave up 11 bases and J gave up 2 bases, with 15 bases separating them. This CDR3 spans 14 amino acids. This chain's CDR3 is CAAAFRGNTGELFF. In DNA, the CDR3 is TGTGCCGCAGCCTTCAGGGGTAACACCGGGGAGCTGTTTTTT.